These T cell receptor beta chains were read from a single sample in a study of blood T cells in healthy people across ages. TCRdb re-called the 5' RACE reads with MiXCR, one entry per CDR3 protein. The sample includes 700,000 to 900,000 distinct CDR3 sequences, more than 25% seen only once; the top ten take around 2.9%. These data were also filed under a second study, of T cells of mothers and their children.

Material: blood. The receptors were sampled from a boy under 18 in good health. Each CDR3 is given with its conserved first and last residue. A D gene is named only where the DNA matches it firmly. Clone size is shown for a subset of rows, as once, few, many or a class of expanded clone.

>TRBV11-2|-|-|TRBJ1-2
CASSFRDYSYGYTF
TGTGCCAGCAGCTTCCGGGACTACAGTTATGGCTACACCTTC
>TRBV12-3/TRBV12-4|many|TRBD1|TRBJ1-5
CASSLAGTDQPQHF
TGTGCCAGCAGTTTAGCCGGGACAGATCAGCCCCAGCATTTT
>TRBV20-1|few|-|TRBJ1-4
CSAGVGTGNEKLFF
TGCAGTGCCGGCGTTGGGACTGGGAATGAAAAACTGTTTTTT
>TRBV19|-|TRBD1|TRBJ1-1
CATRQGIATEAFF
TGTGCCACTAGACAGGGGATAGCCACTGAAGCTTTCTTT
>TRBV6-2/TRBV6-3|-|TRBD2|TRBJ2-1
CASSLGLAGGLRRPYNEQFF
TGTGCCAGCAGCCTCGGACTAGCGGGGGGGCTTAGAAGGCCCTACAATGAGCAGTTCTTC
>TRBV29-1|-|-|TRBJ2-5
CSVGGQGETQYF
TGCAGCGTGGGGGGCCAGGGAGAGACCCAGTACTTC
>TRBV11-1|-|TRBD1|TRBJ2-3
CASSRDRDTTQYF
TGTGCCAGCAGCCGGGACAGGGACACTACGCAGTATTTT
>TRBV19|once|-|TRBJ1-1
CASGLSMNTEAFF
TGTGCCAGTGGACTCTCCATGAACACTGAAGCTTTCTTT
>TRBV4-1|-|TRBD2|TRBJ2-3
CASSQTTSGGTDTRYF
TGCGCCAGCAGCCAAACAACTAGCGGGGGCACAGATACGCGGTATTTT
>TRBV28|-|-|TRBJ2-1
CASSSRGLSSYNEQFF
TGTGCCAGCAGTTCTCGGGGACTGAGCTCCTACAATGAGCAGTTCTTC
>TRBV2|-|TRBD1|TRBJ1-2
CASGGDSLSTF
TGTGCCAGCGGGGGGGACAGTCTAAGCACCTTC
>TRBV7-2|few|TRBD2|TRBJ2-5
CASSSGLAGGLYRETQYF
TGTGCCAGCAGCTCGGGACTAGCGGGGGGGCTCTACCGAGAGACCCAGTACTTC
>TRBV3-1|-|-|TRBJ2-5
CAGNGEAQYF
TGTGCCGGGAATGGGGAGGCCCAGTACTTC
>TRBV12-3/TRBV12-4|-|-|TRBJ2-1
CACSRLDDEQFF
TGTGCCTGCAGCAGACTTGACGACGAGCAGTTCTTC
>TRBV6-5|-|-|TRBJ1-2
CASSFEAPANYGYTF
TGTGCCAGCAGTTTTGAGGCGCCTGCTAACTATGGCTACACCTTC
>TRBV7-6|few|-|TRBJ2-2
CASRANTGELFF
TGTGCCAGCAGGGCGAACACCGGGGAGCTGTTTTTT
>TRBV10-1|few|-|TRBJ2-3
CASSESADTQYF
TGCGCCAGCAGTGAGTCGGCAGATACGCAGTATTTT